The 23 T cell receptor beta chains given below trace back to one sample, sequenced in a study of T-cell reconstitution after alpha-beta-depleted transplantation in children. Preparation of the TCRbeta library was carried out with unique molecular identifiers. TCRdb reanalysed the PCR reads using MiXCR and keeps one entry per CDR3 protein. The table includes about 580,000 distinct CDR3 sequences, around 23% detected once. The material sequenced was PBMCs, mostly from graft donor cells, taken 360 days after TCRalphabeta/CD19-depleted stem cell transplant. These receptors were collected from a boy younger than two who had a stem cell transplant for acute myeloid leukemia, so the T cells may come from the graft donor.

This clonotype was seen a few times. V usage is TRBV7-2 and J usage is TRBJ2-3; D is ambiguous. Germline loops: CDR1 SGHTA, CDR2 FQGNSA. V lost 2 bases and J 4 bases, leaving 10 bases between the germline ends. This CDR3 spans 14 amino acids. The CDR3 sequence: CASSLTSMADTQYF. CDR3 sequence (DNA): TGTGCCAGCAGCTTAACGTCCATGGCAGATACGCAGTATTTT.

This rearrangement joins TRBV13 to TRBJ2-1; no firm D call. The CDR3 runs 16 residues. V shed 2 bases and J shed 7 bases, with 18 bases lying between them. CDR1 PRHDT and CDR2 FYEKMQ come from the germline V gene (reference sequence). In nucleotides, the CDR3 is TGTGCCAGCAGCTTAAAAGGTAGAGAGATAAGGAATGAGCAGTTCTTC. Amino acid sequence: CASSLKGREIRNEQFF.

The rearrangement joins TRBV20-1 to TRBJ2-1, with D perhaps matching TRBD1 or TRBD2 (6 bases each). Germline lookup yields CDR1 DFQATT and CDR2 SNEGSKA (reference sequence). The V end lost 3 bases, the J end lost 7 bases, and 13 bases lay between the germline ends. The CDR3 is 13 amino acids. CDR3 DNA sequence: TGCAGTGCTAGCGTGGGGGGCTGGAATGAGCAGTTCTTC. It specifies CSASVGGWNEQFF.

V and J are TRBV28 and TRBJ2-3; D not resolved. CDR3 length: 12 residues. V lost 5 bases and J 2 bases, leaving 5 bases between the germline ends. Germline CDR1 and CDR2: MDHEN and SYDVKM. In DNA, the CDR3 is TGTGCCAGCAGTATGAACACAGATACGCAGTATTTT. Encoded protein: CASSMNTDTQYF. Full variable domain (remainder filled in from reference TRBV28 and TRBJ2-3): DVKVTQSSRYLVKRTGEKVFLECVQDMDHENMFWYRQDPGLGLRLIYFSYDVKMKEKGDIPEGYSVSREKKERFSLILESASTNQTSMYLCASSMNTDTQYFGPGTRLTVL.

This clonotype showed up just a few times. The chain is built from TRBV12-3 or TRBV12-4 and TRBJ2-2, with TRBD1 identical over 8 bases. This CDR3 spans 15 amino acids. The V and J ends lost 10 bases and 7 bases, in that order; junction bases with no gene match: 14. CDR3 coding DNA: TGTGCCACCTATCCCAGGGGGCACAGGAACGGGGAGCTGTTTTTT. Its translation is CATYPRGHRNGELFF.

The rearrangement uses TRBV28 and TRBJ1-2; no firm D call. This CDR3 has 13 residues. The V end was cut by 1 base, the J end by 4 bases, with 7 bases between. Germline-derived CDR1 and CDR2 are MDHEN and SYDVKM. The CDR3 region is CASSLLDGYGYTF. The CDR3 region has the DNA TGTGCCAGCAGTTTATTGGATGGCTATGGCTACACCTTC.

There are a few counts of this clonotype. The chain has TRBV6-1 and TRBJ2-3; D possibly matches TRBD1 or TRBD2 (5 bases each). From germline, CDR1 is MNHNS and CDR2 SASEGT. The CDR3 has 16 residues. Trimming removed 5 bases at V and 6 bases at J, with 21 bases between. CDR3 sequence reads: CASSTRDPGAPDTQYF. For the CDR3, the DNA is TGTGCCAGCAGTACACGGGACCCTGGTGCTCCTGATACGCAGTATTTT.

This clonotype was observed a handful of times. This chain links TRBV12-3 or TRBV12-4 with TRBJ1-3, with 7 bases identical to TRBD1. CDR3 length: 13 residues. CDR3 DNA sequence: TGTGCGCAGGGGGGGTTCTCTGGAAACACCATATATTTT. As protein: CAQGGFSGNTIYF.

The chain combines TRBV15 with TRBJ2-1, with TRBD2 as a possible D gene (5 bases). With 3 bases removed from V and 4 bases from J, the gap between germline ends came to 19 bases. Germline CDR1 and CDR2: LNHNV and YYDKDF (reference sequence). The CDR3 consists of 17 residues. CDR3 in amino acids: CATSSFGDHGVYNEQFF. CDR3 DNA sequence: TGTGCCACCAGCAGTTTCGGGGATCACGGGGTATACAATGAGCAGTTCTTC.

J is TRBJ2-5 and V is TRBV6-1; 9 nucleotides match TRBD2. Looked up from germline, CDR1 is MNHNS and CDR2 is SASEGT. The length of the CDR3 is 15 residues. V shed 8 bases and J 2 bases; nucleotides not matched to a gene: 9. DNA for the CDR3: TGTGCCAGCTCGGCGGGGGGGTGGATTCAAGAGACCCAGTACTTC. This encodes CASSAGGWIQETQYF.

This clonotype has at least ten counts. A read error may produce the germline difference seen at one junction end. The gene calls are TRBV20-1 and TRBJ2-6; TRBD2 agrees at 7 bases. The CDR3 spans 12 residues. CDR1 and CDR2 (germline): DFQATT, SNEGSKA (reference sequence). The CDR3 here is CSARAWGGTNGF. The CDR3 nucleotides read TGCAGTGCTAGAGCATGGGGCGGGACTAACGGTTTC.

This sequence joins TRBV5-1 and TRBJ2-1; 7 bases map to TRBD2. The germline gives CDR1 SGHRS, CDR2 YFSETQ. Trimming removed 3 bases from V and 0 bases from J; junction bases left unmatched: 9. The CDR3 consists of 17 residues. CDR3 amino acids: CASSSRPGTNSYNEQFF. CDR3 nucleotide sequence: TGCGCCAGCAGCTCGCGCCCCGGGACTAACTCCTACAATGAGCAGTTCTTC.

V is TRBV20-1 and J is TRBJ2-1, with TRBD1 matching over 7 bases. Trimming at V came to 5 bases and at J to 2 bases, leaving 6 bases not matched to a gene. Germline V gene sequence: CDR1 DFQATT, CDR2 SNEGSKA (reference sequence). The CDR3 extends over 14 amino acids. CDR3: CSAHRGRTYNEQFF. CDR3 nucleotide sequence: TGCAGTGCTCATAGGGGGCGGACCTACAATGAGCAGTTCTTC.

This rearrangement joins TRBV11-2 to TRBJ2-1; D tentatively reads TRBD1 or TRBD2 (5 bases each). CDR1 and CDR2 from the germline V gene are SGHAT and FQNNGV. V was trimmed by 4 bases and J by 4 bases, leaving 17 bases between them. The CDR3 spans 16 residues. The CDR3 coding sequence is TGTGCCAGCAGCTCCTCCGGGGTTGGGGGATACAATGAGCAGTTCTTC. Its protein product is CASSSSGVGGYNEQFF. The full variable domain, in which reference TRBV11-2 and TRBJ2-1 provide the parts outside the CDR3, is EAGVAQSPRYKIIEKRQSVAFWCNPISGHATLYWYQQILGQGPKLLIQFQNNGVVDDSQLPKDRFSAERLKGVDSTLKIQPAKLEDSAVYLCASSSSGVGGYNEQFFGPGTRLTVL.

The chain combines TRBV20-1 with TRBJ2-5; TRBD2 matches 8 bases. The length of the CDR3 is 14 residues. V lost 3 bases and J lost 4; bases outside the gene matches: 7. CDR1 and CDR2 from the germline V gene are DFQATT and SNEGSKA (reference sequence). CDR3 nucleotides: TGCAGTGCTAGGGCGGGGGGCCTTTTAGAGACCCAGTACTTC. This codes for CSARAGGLLETQYF.

The rearrangement links TRBV20-1 to TRBJ2-1; D possibly corresponds to TRBD1 (5 bases). The V gene's germline CDR1 is DFQATT and CDR2 SNEGSKA (reference sequence). The CDR3 contains 15 residues. Trimming removed 5 bases from V and 5 bases from J, with 19 bases in between. CDR3 bases: TGCAGTGCTTTACAGGTCTCACTTCCTGACAATGAGCAGTTCTTC. Its translation: CSALQVSLPDNEQFF.

This clonotype occurred many times. Here the CDR3 reads CASSQEIGRLNTEAFF. The CDR3 DNA reads TGCGCCAGCAGCCAAGAAATAGGACGGTTGAACACTGAAGCTTTCTTT. The V call is TRBV4-1, the J call TRBJ1-1; D gene ambiguous. This CDR3 has 16 residues. Looked up from germline, CDR1 is MGHRA and CDR2 is YSYEKL. V dropped 0 bases and J dropped 0 bases, with 11 bases sitting between them.

The rearrangement links TRBV6-5 to TRBJ2-1; D is uncertain. CDR1 and CDR2 from the germline V gene are MNHEY and SVGAGI. This CDR3 has 13 residues. V shed 0 bases and J shed 8 bases, with 8 bases lying between them. The CDR3 loop reads CASSYSNGDEQFF. CDR3 DNA: TGTGCCAGCAGTTACTCGAATGGGGATGAGCAGTTCTTC.

J is TRBJ2-5 and V is TRBV2; D may match TRBD1 or TRBD2 (6 bases each). The CDR3 loop spans 16 amino acids. V lost 2 bases and J lost 2, with 15 bases in between. Germline V lookup: CDR1 SNHLY, CDR2 FYNNEI. CDR3 in DNA: TGTGCCAGCAGTGAAAGAAGGGGGGATTTGCAAGAGACCCAGTACTTC. Amino acid sequence: CASSERRGDLQETQYF.

The chain has TRBV12-3 or TRBV12-4 and TRBJ2-4; 7 positions agree with TRBD2. This CDR3 spans 15 amino acids. V was clipped by 5 bases and J by 9 bases; unmatched bases: 13. The DNA of the CDR3 is TGTGCCAGCAGTCAAGCGGGGCTAACCGCCGGCATTCAGTACTTC. Translation: CASSQAGLTAGIQYF.

The genes are TRBV20-1 and TRBJ2-5; TRBD2 matches at 7 bases. With 6 bases clipped from V and 5 bases from J, the junction kept 12 bases outside the gene matches. This CDR3 region has 14 residues. The germline CDR1 and CDR2 sequences are DFQATT and SNEGSKA (reference sequence). CDR3 bases: TGCAGTGCCCGGAAACTAGTGGGAGGGGAGACCCAGTACTTC. It is translated as CSARKLVGGETQYF.

This clonotype showed up just a few times. The rearrangement links TRBV5-5 to TRBJ2-2, with TRBD2 as a possible D gene (5 bases). The V gene lost 7 bases and the J gene lost 3 bases, with 25 bases spanning the gap. The CDR3 has 18 residues. Germline CDR1 SGHKS, CDR2 YYEKEE (reference sequence). Here the CDR3 DNA reads TGTGCCAGCGCTGTCTCGCCCCAACTAGTCCAGGACACCGGGGAGCTGTTTTTT. The encoded protein is CASAVSPQLVQDTGELFF.

The chain combines TRBV3-1 with TRBJ2-7; no definite D call. The CDR3 length is 13 residues. Germline assignment: CDR1 LGHDT and CDR2 YNNKEL (reference sequence). V shed 3 bases and J shed 7 bases, with 13 bases lying between them. The CDR3 DNA follows: TGTGCCAGCAGCCATGGACGGTATGGGGAGCAGTACTTC. Translating it yields CASSHGRYGEQYF.